This is a list of T cell receptor beta chains from one sample in a study of T cell changes during pregnancy in multiple sclerosis. The data were produced by immunoSEQ multiplex PCR, yet TCRdb's version contains in-frame clones alone and is incomplete. The repertoire consists of 85,000 to 95,000 clones, with 91% occurring once and the leading ten covering less than 2%. The sample was peripheral blood, taken after pregnancy. The receptors shown here come from a female donor in good health, enrolled as a control in a pregnancy study. The CDR3 runs from the conserved cysteine through the conserved F or W. The D gene is left open where the match is weak. Clone sizes are given selectively: once, few, many, or a class where the clone is expanded.

size | J | D | V | CDR3 | DNA
NA | TRBJ1-5 | TRBD1 | TRBV18 | CASSPPTGGGQPQHF | TGTGCCAGCTCACCACCCACAGGGGGCGGTCAGCCCCAGCATTTT
NA | TRBJ1-2 | NA | TRBV5-8 | CASSLQDNYGYTF | TGTGCCAGCAGCTTACAAGATAACTATGGCTACACCTTC
NA | TRBJ1-1 | NA | TRBV6-5 | CASTSGGKNTEAFF | TGTGCCAGCACCTCCGGAGGAAAGAACACTGAAGCTTTCTTT
NA | TRBJ2-7 | TRBD1 | TRBV15 | CATGTAYEQYF | TGTGCCACCGGGACAGCCTACGAGCAGTACTTC
NA | TRBJ1-2 | TRBD1 | TRBV7-9 | CASSVTVQGVGGYTF | TGTGCCAGCAGCGTAACAGTACAGGGGGTTGGGGGCTACACCTTC
NA | TRBJ2-5 | NA | TRBV11-2 | CASSGRAQYF | TGTGCCAGCAGCGGTCGGGCCCAGTACTTC
NA | TRBJ1-1 | NA | TRBV7-6 | CASSYARGGEPEAFF | TGTGCCAGCAGCTATGCCAGGGGTGGGGAACCTGAAGCTTTCTTT
NA | TRBJ2-1 | TRBD2 | TRBV4-3 | CASSHNWGGVGRYKNEQFF | TGCGCCAGCAGCCATAACTGGGGGGGGGTCGGGAGGTATAAGAATGAGCAGTTCTTC
NA | TRBJ2-5 | NA | TRBV7-2 | CASSLAGGLEETQYF | TGTGCCAGCAGCTTAGCGGGGGGGCTTGAGGAGACCCAGTACTTC
NA | TRBJ1-2 | NA | TRBV7-2 | CASSRPGNLIGYTF | TGTGCCAGCAGCCGTCCCGGGAACCTGATCGGCTACACCTTC
once | TRBJ2-7 | TRBD1 | TRBV27 | CASSPSRGSSYEQYF | TGTGCCAGCAGCCCGTCCAGGGGGAGTTCCTACGAGCAGTACTTC
NA | TRBJ2-7 | NA | TRBV5-6 | CASSVAHEQYF | TGTGCCAGCAGTGTAGCCCACGAGCAGTACTTC
NA | TRBJ1-1 | TRBD1 | TRBV18 | CASSPRGQVRADTEAFF | TGTGCCAGCTCACCTCGAGGACAGGTAAGGGCGGACACTGAAGCTTTCTTT
NA | TRBJ1-5 | TRBD1 | TRBV6-5 | CASNIGTGVPQPQHF | TGTGCCAGCAATATAGGGACAGGGGTCCCTCAGCCCCAGCATTTT
NA | TRBJ2-4 | TRBD1 | TRBV7-7 | CASSRGQGSGIQYF | TGTGCTAGCAGCCGGGGACAGGGAAGTGGCATTCAGTACTTC
NA | TRBJ2-3 | TRBD2 | TRBV7-2 | CASSSSGTGGQDTQYF | TGTGCCAGCAGCTCCTCTGGGACGGGGGGGCAAGATACGCAGTATTTT
NA | TRBJ2-2 | NA | TRBV14 | CASSQVTSPNTGELFF | TGTGCCAGCAGCCAAGTAACTAGTCCGAACACCGGGGAGCTGTTTTTT
NA | TRBJ1-6 | TRBD1 | TRBV4-2 | CASSQEGGQGQRSLHF | TGTGCCAGCAGCCAAGAGGGGGGACAGGGCCAGAGGTCCCTCCACTTT
once | TRBJ2-2 | NA | TRBV6-4 | CASSDGLHDTGELFF | TGTGCCAGCAGTGACGGGCTACACGACACCGGGGAGCTGTTTTTT
NA | TRBJ2-5 | NA | TRBV7-2 | CASSLAGGVETQYF | TGTGCCAGCAGCTTGGCAGGAGGGGTAGAGACCCAGTACTTC
NA | TRBJ1-5 | NA | TRBV19 | CASSIGGGRNQPQHF | TGTGCCAGTAGTATAGGGGGAGGCAGGAATCAGCCCCAGCATTTT
NA | TRBJ2-7 | TRBD1 | TRBV5-5 | CASSSLTGSYEQYF | TGTGCCAGCAGCTCCCTGACAGGGTCCTACGAGCAGTACTTC